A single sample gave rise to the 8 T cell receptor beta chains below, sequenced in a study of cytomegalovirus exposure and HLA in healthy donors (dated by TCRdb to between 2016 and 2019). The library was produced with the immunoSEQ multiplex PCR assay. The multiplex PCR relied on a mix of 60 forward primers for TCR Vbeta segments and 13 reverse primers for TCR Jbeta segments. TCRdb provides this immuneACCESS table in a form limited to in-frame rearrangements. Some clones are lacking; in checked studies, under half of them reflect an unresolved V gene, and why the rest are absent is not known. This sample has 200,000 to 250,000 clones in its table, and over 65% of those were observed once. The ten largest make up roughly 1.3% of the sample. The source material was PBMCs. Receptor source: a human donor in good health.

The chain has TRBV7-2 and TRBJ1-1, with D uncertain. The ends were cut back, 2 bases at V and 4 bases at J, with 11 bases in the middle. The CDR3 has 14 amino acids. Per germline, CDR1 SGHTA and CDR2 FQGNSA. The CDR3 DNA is TGTGCCAGCAGCTTAATCCCGGAGGTCACTGAAGCTTTCTTT. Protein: CASSLIPEVTEAFF.

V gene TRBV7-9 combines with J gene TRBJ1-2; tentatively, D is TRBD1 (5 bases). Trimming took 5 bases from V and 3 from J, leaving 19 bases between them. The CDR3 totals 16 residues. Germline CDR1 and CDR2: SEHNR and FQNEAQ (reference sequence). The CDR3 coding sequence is TGTGCCAGCAGCCCAGCGGGACGACGGAACGACTATGGCTACACCTTC. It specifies CASSPAGRRNDYGYTF. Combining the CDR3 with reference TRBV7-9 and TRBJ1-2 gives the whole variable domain DTGVSQNPRHKITKRGQNVTFRCDPISEHNRLYWYRQTLGQGPEFLTYFQNEAQLEKSRLLSDRFSAERPKGSFSTLEIQRTEQGDSAMYLCASSPAGRRNDYGYTFGSGTRLTVV.

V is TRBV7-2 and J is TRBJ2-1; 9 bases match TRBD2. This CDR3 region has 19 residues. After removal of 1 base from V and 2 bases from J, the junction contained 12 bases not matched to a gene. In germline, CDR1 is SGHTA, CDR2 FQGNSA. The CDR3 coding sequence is TGTGCCAGCAGCTTAGGGTCGGCGGGAGGGCCAGGTGCCTACAATGAGCAGTTCTTC. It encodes CASSLGSAGGPGAYNEQFF.

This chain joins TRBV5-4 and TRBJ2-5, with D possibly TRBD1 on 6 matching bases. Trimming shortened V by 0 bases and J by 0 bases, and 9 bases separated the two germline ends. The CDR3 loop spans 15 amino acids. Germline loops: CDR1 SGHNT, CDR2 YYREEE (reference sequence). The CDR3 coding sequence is TGTGCCAGCAGCTTGGCGGCAGGGGACCAAGAGACCCAGTACTTC. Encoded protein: CASSLAAGDQETQYF. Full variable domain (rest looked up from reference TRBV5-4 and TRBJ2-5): ETGVTQSPTHLIKTRGQQVTLRCSSQSGHNTVSWYQQALGQGPQFIFQYYREEENGRGNFPPRFSGLQFPNYSSELNVNALELDDSALYLCASSLAAGDQETQYFGPGTRLLVL.

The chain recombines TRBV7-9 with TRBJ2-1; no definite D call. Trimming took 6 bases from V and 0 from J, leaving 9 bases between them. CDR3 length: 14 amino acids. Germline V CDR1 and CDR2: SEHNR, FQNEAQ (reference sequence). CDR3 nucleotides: TGTGCCAGCAGTCTAGAGAACTCCTACAATGAGCAGTTCTTC. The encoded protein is CASSLENSYNEQFF. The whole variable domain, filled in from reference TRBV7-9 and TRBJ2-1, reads DTGVSQNPRHKITKRGQNVTFRCDPISEHNRLYWYRQTLGQGPEFLTYFQNEAQLEKSRLLSDRFSAERPKGSFSTLEIQRTEQGDSAMYLCASSLENSYNEQFFGPGTRLTVL.

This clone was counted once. CDR3 sequence: CAGGLAGQTQYF. The CDR3 region has the DNA TGTGCCGGAGGACTAGCGGGGCAGACCCAGTACTTC. The rearrangement links TRBV7-3 to TRBJ2-5, with TRBD2 matching 12 bases. V lost 11 bases to trimming and J lost 6 bases; unmatched junction nucleotides: 4. This CDR3 region has 12 residues. Germline assignment: CDR1 SGHTA and CDR2 FQGTGA.

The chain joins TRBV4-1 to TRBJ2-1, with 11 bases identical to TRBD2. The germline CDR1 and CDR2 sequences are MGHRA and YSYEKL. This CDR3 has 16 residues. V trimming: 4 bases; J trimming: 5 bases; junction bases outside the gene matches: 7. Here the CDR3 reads CASSPKRGLADNEQFF. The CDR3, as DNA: TGCGCCAGCAGCCCCAAGAGGGGACTAGCGGACAATGAGCAGTTCTTC.

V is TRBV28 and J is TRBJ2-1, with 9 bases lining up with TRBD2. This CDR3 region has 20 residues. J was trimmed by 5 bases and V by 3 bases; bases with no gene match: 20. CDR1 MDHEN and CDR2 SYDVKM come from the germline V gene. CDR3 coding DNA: TGTGCCAGCAGTTTGTGGGTCTTGCGCCTAGCGGGATCGATGAACAATGAGCAGTTCTTC. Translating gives CASSLWVLRLAGSMNNEQFF.